The TCR beta chain under discussion was sequenced for a study of shared clonotypes between healthy human individuals. V gave up 7 bases and J gave up 1 base; unmatched junction bases: 2. The CDR3 is 14 amino acids. Per the germline V gene, CDR1 is SGHRS and CDR2 is YFSETQ. Clones were sequenced by immunoSEQ multiplex PCR, and TCRdb holds only the in-frame ones, with some missing. The table lists fewer than 3 million clones, just under 95% of them singletons, with around 0.35% in the top ten. The chain has TRBV5-1 and TRBJ2-2; the match to TRBD1 covers 9 bases. The sequence was obtained from a man between 18 and 35 years old in good health. Some clones in this sample may be carry-over from other donors' samples. The sequencing input was naive CD4+ T cells from PBMCs. Subset specified: CD45RA+ positively selected. For the CDR3, the DNA is TGCGCCAGCGCGGGACAGGGGAACACCGGGGAGCTGTTTTTT. Amino acids: CASAGQGNTGELFF. Together with reference TRBV5-1 and TRBJ2-2, the CDR3 gives the full variable domain: KAGVTQTPRYLIKTRGQQVTLSCSPISGHRSVSWYQQTPGQGLQFLFEYFSETQRNKGNFPGRFSGRQFSNSRSEMNVSTLELGDSALYLCASAGQGNTGELFFGEGSRLTVL.